These 13 T cell receptor beta chains were sequenced from one sample in a study of spatial heterogeneity in lung cancer. The time point denotes: sample taken at primary tumor resection. Tumor, nontumor lung or frozen PBMC supplied whole RNA, sequenced without sorting. Each CDR3 protein gets one entry after TCRdb re-called the 5' RACE reads with MiXCR. The sample has about 2,200 distinct CDR3 sequences; about a sixth are singletons. The sequences come from PBMCs, collected at surgery. Receptors were obtained from a male donor with early-stage non-small cell lung cancer.

The sample holds a few counts of this clonotype. The rearrangement joins TRBV12-3 or TRBV12-4 to TRBJ2-7; 7 nucleotides agree with TRBD1. The CDR3 runs to 15 residues. V lost 3 bases and J lost 7; bases outside the gene matches: 12. CDR3: CASSFLDRERGEQYF. In DNA, the CDR3 is TGTGCCAGCAGTTTTCTCGACAGGGAAAGAGGGGAGCAGTACTTC.

By share, this clonotype ranks as medium-sized. The CDR3 spells CSARDAGTALYEQYF. In DNA form, the CDR3 reads TGCAGTGCTAGAGATGCCGGGACGGCTCTCTACGAGCAGTACTTC. The V and J genes are TRBV20-1 and TRBJ2-7; D is tentatively TRBD1 or TRBD2 (5 bases each). The CDR3 sequence is 15 residues long. V lost 0 bases, J lost 3 bases, and 15 bases lay in between. CDR1 and CDR2 from the germline V gene are DFQATT and SNEGSKA (reference sequence).

This clonotype was counted only a few times. This chain links TRBV5-1 with TRBJ2-7; 11 nucleotides align to TRBD2. Losses at the gene ends were 2 bases for V and 2 bases for J; bases not matched to a gene: 3. The CDR3 extends over 15 amino acids. Germline CDR1 SGHRS, CDR2 YFSETQ. The CDR3, as DNA: TGCGCCAGCAGCTTCGTAGCGGGGGGGCCCTACGAGCAGTACTTC. This codes for CASSFVAGGPYEQYF.

This clonotype is termed medium-sized. The rearrangement joins TRBV13 to TRBJ2-1; TRBD1 matches 7 bases. Trimming at V came to 3 bases and at J to 5 bases, leaving 7 bases not matched to a gene. Germline assignment: CDR1 PRHDT and CDR2 FYEKMQ (reference sequence). CDR3 length equals 15 residues. CDR3: CASSFRTGYHNEQFF. For the CDR3, the DNA is TGTGCCAGCAGCTTCAGGACAGGCTACCACAATGAGCAGTTCTTC.

This chain uses TRBV20-1 with TRBJ1-5, with D possibly matching TRBD1 (6 bases). Trimming stripped 6 bases from V and 0 bases from J, with 9 bases between. CDR1 and CDR2 from the germline V gene are DFQATT and SNEGSKA (reference sequence). The CDR3 contains 13 residues. CDR3 protein: CSASGDSNQPQHF. The CDR3, as DNA: TGCAGTGCGTCAGGGGATAGCAATCAGCCCCAGCATTTT.

Ten or more counts support this clonotype. The chain recombines TRBV12-3 or TRBV12-4 with TRBJ2-2; D may match TRBD1 or TRBD2 (6 bases each). The CDR3 is made up of 15 amino acids. Trimming shortened V by 3 bases and J by 3 bases, and 11 bases separated the two germline ends. DNA of the CDR3: TGTGCCAGCAGTTTGGGGGGCGCGGACACCGGGGAGCTGTTTTTT. It is translated as CASSLGGADTGELFF.

V is TRBV4-1 and J is TRBJ2-7; D unresolved. This CDR3 contains 13 residues. CDR1 and CDR2 from the germline V gene are MGHRA and YSYEKL. Trimming pared 8 bases from V and 0 bases from J, leaving 11 bases between. CDR3 in DNA: TGCGCCAGCTATGGGCAGTCCTCCTACGAGCAGTACTTC. Encoded protein: CASYGQSSYEQYF.

Ten or more counts support this clonotype. This sequence joins TRBV4-1 and TRBJ1-5, with 9 bases aligning to TRBD1. This CDR3 comprises 15 residues. Germline V gives CDR1 MGHRA, CDR2 YSYEKL. Losses at the gene ends were 1 base for V and 4 bases for J; bases not matched to a gene: 2. This CDR3 reads CASSQGQGENQPQHF. DNA of the CDR3: TGCGCCAGCAGCCAAGGACAGGGGGAAAATCAGCCCCAGCATTTT.

In this sample, this clonotype is medium-sized. CDR3 sequence reads: CATSDFSRTDNEQFF. CDR3 bases: TGTGCCACCAGTGATTTTTCCCGGACTGACAATGAGCAGTTCTTC. The J gene is TRBJ2-1, the V gene TRBV24-1; D perhaps matches TRBD2 (5 bases). The germline CDR1 and CDR2 sequences are KGHDR and SFDVKD. V shed 1 base and J shed 5 bases, with 11 bases lying between them. The CDR3 is 15 amino acids.

This clonotype was detected a few times. The gene calls are TRBV6-2 or TRBV6-3 and TRBJ2-3; weak D call: TRBD2 (6 bases). CDR3 length equals 13 residues. Germline values: CDR1 MNHEY, CDR2 SVGEGT. The V and J ends lost 7 bases and 3 bases respectively, with 11 bases between them. This CDR3 is CASTRDFTDTQYF. The CDR3 DNA follows: TGTGCCAGCACCCGGGACTTTACAGATACGCAGTATTTT.

This clonotype was seen ten or more times. The chain couples TRBV30 to TRBJ2-5; D may be TRBD1 (6 bases). CDR3 length: 12 amino acids. V was cut by 4 bases and J by 5 bases, with 11 bases left in between. Germline V gene sequence: CDR1 GTSNPN, CDR2 SVGIG (reference sequence). CDR3 coding DNA: TGTGCCTGGAAACAGGGATCCGAGACCCAGTACTTC. Its protein product is CAWKQGSETQYF.

Within the sample, this clonotype is medium-sized. The chain combines TRBV28 with TRBJ2-7, with D possibly being TRBD2 (6 bases). Germline V gene data show CDR1 as MDHEN and CDR2 as SYDVKM. The CDR3 is 14 residues long. V lost 5 bases and J lost 6, with 17 bases in between. The CDR3, as DNA: TGTGCCAGCAGTCCTTCGGGGGTGAAGGGCGAGCAGTACTTC. Translated, it gives CASSPSGVKGEQYF.

This clonotype counts as medium-sized. The rearrangement links TRBV7-6 to TRBJ1-2; D is uncertain. The CDR3 totals 14 residues. With 4 bases removed from V and 0 bases from J, the gap between germline ends came to 9 bases. Germline-derived CDR1 and CDR2 are SGHVS and FNYEAQ. CDR3 coding DNA: TGTGCCAGCAGCTCCTCCAACCCTAACTATGGCTACACCTTC. Protein product: CASSSSNPNYGYTF.